This record looks at one TCR beta chain sequence and its context. As originally analysed: Amplification from reference gene primers served as the basis for estimated nucleated cell counts. The repertoire was sequenced with immunoSEQ multiplex PCR; TCRdb's copy has only in-frame clones and lacks some. V, J and clone size are those of that table, while D and trimming were read from the DNA. The data show about 39,000 clones, with about 80% seen just once and about 8.5% held by the top ten. The sample comes from a study of blood T cell repertoires in COVID-19. Turning to the study itself: Specimens from acute and convalescent COVID-19 originated in the United States, Italy and Spain. PBMCs, B-cell-depleted T cells, or T cells provided the cDNA or gDNA that made up the material.

Trimming pared 2 bases from V and 7 bases from J, leaving 5 bases between. The CDR3 runs 12 residues. Germline assignment: CDR1 SEHNR and CDR2 FQNEAQ (reference sequence). The clonotype originates from a man aged 65 to 79 with active or convalescent COVID-19. The J gene is TRBJ1-4, the V gene TRBV7-9; D gene ambiguous. Sequenced: peripheral blood. In DNA, the CDR3 is TGTGCCAGCAGCTTAAGGAGTGAAAAACTGTTTTTT. This gives the protein CASSLRSEKLFF.